These 10 T cell receptor beta chains were all obtained from the same sample, sequenced in a study of T cell responses to AZD1222 COVID-19 vaccine. Libraries were prepared by immunoSEQ multiplex PCR; TCRdb keeps only in-frame clonotypes and omits some of them. The sample carries roughly 92,000 clones, almost 90% recorded once. This specimen was peripheral blood, taken on day 0 of AZD1222 vaccination. All receptors derive from an adult in good health.

Here the CDR3 DNA reads TGTGCCAGCAGCCGCCGGGACAAGAACACCGGGGAGCTGTTTTTT. It encodes CASSRRDKNTGELFF. The genes are TRBV6-6 and TRBJ2-2; D possibly corresponds to TRBD1 (6 bases). The CDR3 has 15 amino acids. With 6 bases removed from V and 1 base from J, the gap between germline ends came to 12 bases. The germline V gene has CDR1 MNHNY and CDR2 SVGAGI (reference sequence).

This chain joins TRBV18 and TRBJ1-2, with D possibly matching TRBD1 (6 bases). The length of the CDR3 is 15 residues. CDR1 KGHSH and CDR2 LQKENI come from the germline V gene. V lost 3 bases, J lost 6 bases, and 17 bases lay in between. The CDR3 DNA is TGTGCCAGCTCACCGACAGGCCCTTTTGACGATGGCTACACCTTC. Protein sequence: CASSPTGPFDDGYTF.

The chain is built from TRBV9 and TRBJ2-4; D is undetermined. The germline V gene encodes CDR1 SGDLS and CDR2 YYNGEE. The CDR3 spans 12 residues. V lost 5 bases and J lost 7, with 10 bases in between. The CDR3 sequence: CASRRLGNIQYF. The CDR3 DNA follows: TGTGCCAGCAGGCGTCTTGGTAACATTCAGTACTTC.

The rearrangement links TRBV29-1 to TRBJ2-6; no reliable D call. CDR3 length equals 13 residues. Trimming pared 7 bases from V and 0 bases from J, leaving 7 bases between. The V gene's germline CDR1 is SQVTM and CDR2 ANQGSEA. CDR3 region: CSAPLSGANVLTF. CDR3 sequence (DNA): TGCAGCGCACCCCTCTCTGGGGCCAACGTCCTGACTTTC.

The rearrangement joins TRBV3-1 (or the pseudogene TRBV3-2) to TRBJ1-2; 8 nucleotides align to TRBD1. Unmatched junction bases numbered 13, after V lost 3 bases and J lost 4 bases. Germline V gene data show CDR1 as LGHDT and CDR2 as YNNKEL (reference sequence). There are 17 residues in the CDR3. For the CDR3, the DNA is TGTGCCAGCAGCCATGACGGACAGGGCCGGTTTGGCTATGGCTACACCTTC. Translation: CASSHDGQGRFGYGYTF.

The chain combines TRBV7-9 with TRBJ2-7; D ambiguous. Trimming took 1 base from V and 0 from J, leaving 10 bases between them. The CDR3 spans 15 residues. Germline V gene sequence: CDR1 SEHNR, CDR2 FQNEAQ (reference sequence). The CDR3 spells CASSLDGISSYEQYF. The DNA for the CDR3 is TGTGCCAGCAGCTTAGATGGGATTAGCTCCTACGAGCAGTACTTC.

The chain employs TRBV7-9 and TRBJ1-1, with unresolved D. This CDR3 region has 14 residues. With 7 bases removed from V and 2 bases from J, the gap between germline ends came to 14 bases. Germline V gene sequence: CDR1 SEHNR, CDR2 FQNEAQ (reference sequence). This chain's CDR3 is CASTHGSANTEAFF. In DNA, the CDR3 is TGTGCCAGCACTCATGGGTCGGCTAACACTGAAGCTTTCTTT.

The chain is built from TRBV29-1 and TRBJ1-1, with TRBD1 matching over 10 bases. The CDR3 sequence is 14 residues long. V was pared by 7 bases and J by 6 bases, with 11 bases of the junction left unmatched. Germline V lookup: CDR1 SQVTM, CDR2 ANQGSEA. CDR3 DNA sequence: TGCAGCGGAGTAAAGACAGGGGGCGAGTCTGAAGCTTTCTTT. Translation gives CSGVKTGGESEAFF.

The chain carries TRBV5-4 and TRBJ2-3; 11 bases line up with TRBD2. The J segment lost 4 bases and the V segment lost 5 bases, leaving 6 bases of the junction unmatched. This CDR3 is 15 amino acids long. Per germline, CDR1 SGHNT and CDR2 YYREEE (reference sequence). The CDR3 nucleotides read TGTGCCAGCAGTAGCGGGGGGGCAAAACCAGATACGCAGTATTTT. Amino acid sequence: CASSSGGAKPDTQYF.

V and J are TRBV2 and TRBJ1-5, with D maybe TRBD1 (5 bases). Trimming cost V 7 bases and J 2 bases, with 15 bases left between them. CDR3 length equals 15 residues. Germline-derived CDR1 and CDR2 are SNHLY and FYNNEI. CDR3 DNA: TGTGCCAGCACTTTTGGGGCGGAGGGCAATCAGCCCCAGCATTTT. Translated, it gives CASTFGAEGNQPQHF.